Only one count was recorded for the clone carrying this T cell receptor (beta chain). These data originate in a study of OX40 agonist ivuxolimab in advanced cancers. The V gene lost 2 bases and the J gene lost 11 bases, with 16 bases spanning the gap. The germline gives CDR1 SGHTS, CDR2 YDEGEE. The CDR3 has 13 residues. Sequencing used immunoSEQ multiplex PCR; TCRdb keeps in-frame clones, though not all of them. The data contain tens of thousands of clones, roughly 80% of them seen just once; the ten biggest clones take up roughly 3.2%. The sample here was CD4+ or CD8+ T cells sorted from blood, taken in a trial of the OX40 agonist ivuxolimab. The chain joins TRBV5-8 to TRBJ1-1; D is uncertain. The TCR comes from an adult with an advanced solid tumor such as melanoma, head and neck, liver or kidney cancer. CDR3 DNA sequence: TGTGCCAGCAGCTTAGGATTAAGGACTTGGGCTTTCTTT. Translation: CASSLGLRTWAFF.